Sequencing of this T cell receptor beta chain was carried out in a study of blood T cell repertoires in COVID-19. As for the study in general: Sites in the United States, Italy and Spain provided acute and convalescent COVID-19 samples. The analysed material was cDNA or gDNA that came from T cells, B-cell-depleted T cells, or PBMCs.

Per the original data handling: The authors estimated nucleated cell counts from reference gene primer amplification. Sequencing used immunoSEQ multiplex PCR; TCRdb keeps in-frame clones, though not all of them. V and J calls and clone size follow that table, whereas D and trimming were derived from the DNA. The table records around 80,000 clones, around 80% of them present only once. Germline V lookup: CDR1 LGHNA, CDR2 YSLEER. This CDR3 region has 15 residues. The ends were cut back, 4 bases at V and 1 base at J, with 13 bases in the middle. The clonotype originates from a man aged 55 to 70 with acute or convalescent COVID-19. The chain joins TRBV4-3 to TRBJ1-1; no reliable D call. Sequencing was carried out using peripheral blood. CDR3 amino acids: CASSRNDPGNTEAFF. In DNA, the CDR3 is TGCGCCAGCAGCCGGAATGACCCGGGGAACACTGAAGCTTTCTTT.